The clone carrying this T cell receptor beta chain has ten or more counts. Its target is unknown. The sample originates from a study of cytomegalovirus exposure and HLA in healthy donors. Deletions cut 7 bases from V and 7 bases from J, with 10 bases between. The CDR3 extends over 10 amino acids. The V gene's germline CDR1 is SQVTM and CDR2 ANQGSEA. Whole-study results and caveats: With DRB1 most and HLA-C fewest, TCR association rates differed between HLA loci in a later analysis. It was reported that TCR beta sequences correctly inferred the HLA-A and HLA-B alleles for most subjects.

PCR was performed using 60 Vbeta and 13 Jbeta primers. Profiled with immunoSEQ multiplex PCR; TCRdb holds only in-frame clones, not every one. In the table there are 80,000 or so clones, 72% of which are singletons. The TCR originated in a woman in her 40s in good health and CMV-seropositive. The gene calls are TRBV29-1 and TRBJ1-1; possible D gene TRBD1, 6 bases. Input material: PBMCs. The CDR3 reads CSARDNEAFF. CDR3 nucleotides: TGCAGCGCTAGGGACAATGAAGCTTTCTTT.